A single sample gave rise to the 15 T cell receptor beta chains below, sequenced in a study of neurological immune-mediated disorders. The time point is: longitudinal time-point 3. TCRdb re-analysed the 5' RACE reads in MiXCR, keeping a single row per CDR3 protein. The sample gives roughly 100,000 distinct CDR3 sequences, 10% to 11% of which show up once; approximately 3.1% is in the top ten. Sequenced: PBMCs. The receptors here all came from a female donor with HTLV-1-associated myelopathy (HAM/TSP).

This clonotype was seen a handful of times. The chain combines TRBV12-3 or TRBV12-4 with TRBJ1-2; D is unclear. Trimming shortened V by 2 bases and J by 3 bases, and 4 bases separated the two germline ends. The CDR3 is 12 residues long. DNA for the CDR3: TGTGCCAGCAGTTTACTACACTATGGCTACACCTTC. Protein: CASSLLHYGYTF.

This clonotype was counted ten times or more. This rearrangement joins TRBV7-8 to TRBJ2-3, with unresolved D. Trimming pared 2 bases from V and 4 bases from J, leaving 7 bases between. There are 13 residues in the CDR3. CDR1 SGHVS and CDR2 FQNEAQ come from the germline V gene. CDR3 residues: CASSLSWADTQYF. The CDR3, as DNA: TGTGCCAGCAGCTTATCGTGGGCAGATACGCAGTATTTT.

In this sample, this clonotype turned up many times. The V and J genes are TRBV20-1 and TRBJ1-5; D is uncertain. CDR1 is DFQATT, CDR2 SNEGSKA, per germline (reference sequence). The CDR3 sequence is 13 residues long. V lost 6 bases and J 3 bases, leaving 12 bases between the germline ends. CDR3 nucleotide sequence: TGCAGTGCCCGTGGGGTCCTCAATCAGCCCCAGCATTTT. As protein: CSARGVLNQPQHF.

This clonotype showed up many times. The chain recombines TRBV28 with TRBJ2-4; the D gene is possibly TRBD2 (7 bases). The CDR3 loop spans 16 amino acids. Trimming took off 6 bases at V and 0 bases at J, with 15 bases between the two ends. The V gene's germline CDR1 is MDHEN and CDR2 SYDVKM. CDR3: CASSSGGHPAKNIQYF. CDR3 DNA sequence: TGTGCCAGCAGCTCCGGGGGGCACCCAGCCAAAAACATTCAGTACTTC. Using reference TRBV28 and TRBJ2-4 for the parts outside the CDR3, the full variable domain is DVKVTQSSRYLVKRTGEKVFLECVQDMDHENMFWYRQDPGLGLRLIYFSYDVKMKEKGDIPEGYSVSREKKERFSLILESASTNQTSMYLCASSSGGHPAKNIQYFGAGTRLSVL.

This clonotype was counted between two and nine times. CDR3 DNA: TGTGCCAGCAGCTTAGCCCTAGCGGGGGGGCCCCTTTATGAGCAGTTCTTC. Its protein is CASSLALAGGPLYEQFF. The chain uses TRBV7-8 and TRBJ2-1; 12 bases fit TRBD2. With V trimmed by 0 bases and J by 8 bases, 8 bases remained unmatched. This CDR3 contains 17 residues. The germline V gene encodes CDR1 SGHVS and CDR2 FQNEAQ.

A remark on this clonotype: A much larger clone lies one base from this, so it may be a read error. J is TRBJ2-3 and V is TRBV5-1; D may correspond to TRBD1 or TRBD2 (5 bases each). V gave up 1 base and J gave up 1 base, with 10 bases separating them. This CDR3 is built from 15 residues. Germline V gene data show CDR1 as SGHRS and CDR2 as YFSETQ. CDR3 amino acids: CASSLWGCRTDTQYF. As DNA, the CDR3 is TGCGCCAGCAGCTTGTGGGGGTGCCGCACAGATACGCAGTATTTT.

This clonotype occurred a few times. The CDR3: CRGSGGGYNEQFF. The DNA of the CDR3 is TGCAGGGGGTCAGGGGGAGGATACAATGAGCAGTTCTTC. The rearrangement uses TRBV20-1 and TRBJ2-1; weak D call: TRBD1 (7 bases). The V gene's germline CDR1 is DFQATT and CDR2 SNEGSKA (reference sequence). CDR3 length: 13 residues.

This clonotype was counted at least ten times. The V call is TRBV5-1, the J call TRBJ2-1; 10 bases line up with TRBD1. This CDR3 has 14 residues. With 5 bases clipped from V and 6 bases from J, the junction kept 5 bases outside the gene matches. Germline V CDR1 and CDR2: SGHRS, YFSETQ. The CDR3 here is CASRRQGASNEQFF. The CDR3 coding sequence is TGCGCCAGCAGGAGACAGGGGGCCTCCAATGAGCAGTTCTTC.

The sample holds many counts of this clonotype. This chain uses TRBV6-2 or TRBV6-3 with TRBJ1-1, with D unresolved. The V end was cut by 6 bases, the J end by 0 bases, with 14 bases between. From germline, CDR1 is MNHEY and CDR2 SVGEGT. This CDR3 has 15 residues. This CDR3 is CASSPFVEMNTEAFF. CDR3 nucleotide sequence: TGTGCCAGCAGCCCGTTTGTCGAGATGAACACTGAAGCTTTCTTT.

This clonotype was detected a few times. V gene TRBV10-3 combines with J gene TRBJ2-2, with D unresolved. The CDR3 sequence is 14 residues long. The V gene's germline CDR1 is ENHRY and CDR2 SYGVKD. V was clipped by 6 bases and J by 7 bases, with 15 bases between them. CDR3 in amino acids: CAIRGTPISGELFF. In nucleotides, the CDR3 is TGTGCCATCAGAGGAACTCCAATTAGCGGGGAGCTGTTTTTT.

The sample holds many counts of this clonotype. The genes are TRBV9 and TRBJ2-5, with 10 bases that match TRBD1. There are 14 residues in the CDR3. With V trimmed by 3 bases and J by 8 bases, 7 bases remained unmatched. Germline V gene lookup returns CDR1 SGDLS and CDR2 YYNGEE. CDR3 region: CASSGGTGEGTQYF. The CDR3 DNA sequence: TGTGCCAGCAGCGGCGGGACAGGGGAAGGAACCCAGTACTTC. Combining the CDR3 with reference TRBV9 and TRBJ2-5 gives the whole variable domain DSGVTQTPKHLITATGQRVTLRCSPRSGDLSVYWYQQSLDQGLQFLIQYYNGEERAKGNILERFSAQQFPDLHSELNLSSLELGDSALYFCASSGGTGEGTQYFGPGTRLLVL.

This clonotype showed up many times. The junction and the germline gene differ at one end; a read error may be behind it. V and J are TRBV5-1 and TRBJ2-6; perhaps TRBD2 as D (5 bases). Looked up from germline, CDR1 is SGHRS and CDR2 is YFSETQ. CDR3 size: 15 residues. The CDR3 DNA is TGTGCCAGCAGCTTAGGAGGCTCTGGGGCCAACGTCCTGACTTTC. Amino acid sequence: CASSLGGSGANVLTF. Drawing the rest from reference TRBV5-1 and TRBJ2-6, the complete variable domain is KAGVTQTPRYLIKTRGQQVTLSCSPISGHRSVSWYQQTPGQGLQFLFEYFSETQRNKGNFPGRFSGRQFSNSRSEMNVSTLELGDSALYLCASSLGGSGANVLTFGAGSRLTVL.

This clonotype was seen many times. J is TRBJ2-5 and V is TRBV5-1, with D hard to call. CDR3 size: 13 residues. Per the germline V gene, CDR1 is SGHRS and CDR2 is YFSETQ. Trimming removed 3 bases at V and 5 bases at J, with 11 bases between. The chain's CDR3 is CASSSPGKETQYF. CDR3 bases: TGCGCCAGCAGCTCCCCCGGCAAGGAGACCCAGTACTTC.

As for this clonotype: Being one base from a much bigger clone, this may be a read error. V usage is TRBV5-1 and J usage is TRBJ2-3; tentative D call: TRBD2 (6 bases). V lost 9 bases and J 4 bases, leaving 21 bases between the germline ends. The CDR3 runs to 15 residues. Germline assignment: CDR1 SGHRS and CDR2 YFSETQ. CDR3 in DNA: TGCGCCATCGAAAGGGGACTCAACACCGCAGATACGCAGTATTTT. Translating it yields CAIERGLNTADTQYF.

The chain has TRBV6-2 or TRBV6-3 and TRBJ2-2; D is ambiguous. The CDR3 length is 15 residues. The germline CDR1 and CDR2 sequences are MNHEY and SVGEGT. The V and J ends lost 2 bases and 0 bases respectively, with 7 bases between them. CDR3 sequence: CASSYGVANTGELFF. The CDR3 coding sequence is TGTGCCAGCAGTTACGGGGTGGCGAACACCGGGGAGCTGTTTTTT.